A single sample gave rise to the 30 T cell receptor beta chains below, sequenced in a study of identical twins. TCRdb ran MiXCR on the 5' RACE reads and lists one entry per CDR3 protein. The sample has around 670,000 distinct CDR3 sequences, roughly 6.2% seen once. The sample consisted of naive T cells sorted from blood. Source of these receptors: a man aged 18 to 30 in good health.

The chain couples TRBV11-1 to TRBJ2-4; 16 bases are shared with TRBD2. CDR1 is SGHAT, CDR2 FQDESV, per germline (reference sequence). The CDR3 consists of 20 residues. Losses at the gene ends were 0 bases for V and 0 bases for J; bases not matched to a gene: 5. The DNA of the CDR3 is TGTGCCAGCAGCTTAGCAGGGACTAGCGGGAGGGCTCTAGCCAAAAACATTCAGTACTTC. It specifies CASSLAGTSGRALAKNIQYF.

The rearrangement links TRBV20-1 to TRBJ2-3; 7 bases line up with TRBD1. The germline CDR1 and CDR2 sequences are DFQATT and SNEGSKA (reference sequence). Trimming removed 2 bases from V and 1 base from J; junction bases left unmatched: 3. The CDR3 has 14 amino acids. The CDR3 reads CSARPGTGTDTQYF. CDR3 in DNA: TGCAGTGCTAGACCCGGGACAGGCACAGATACGCAGTATTTT.

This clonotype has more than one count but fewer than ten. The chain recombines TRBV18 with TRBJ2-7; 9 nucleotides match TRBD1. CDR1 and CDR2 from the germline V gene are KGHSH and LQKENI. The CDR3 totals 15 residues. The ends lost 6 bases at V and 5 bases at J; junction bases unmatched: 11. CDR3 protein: CASSRQQGAQDEQYF. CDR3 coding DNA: TGTGCCAGCTCGCGCCAACAGGGGGCGCAGGACGAGCAGTACTTC.

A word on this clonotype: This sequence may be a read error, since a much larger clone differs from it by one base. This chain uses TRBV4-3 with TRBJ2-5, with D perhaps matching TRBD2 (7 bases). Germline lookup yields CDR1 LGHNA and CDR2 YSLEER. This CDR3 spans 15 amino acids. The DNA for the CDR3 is TGCGCCAGCTCCCCCTTTTCGGGGGGCAGGGAGACCCAGCACTTC. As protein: CASSPFSGGRETQHF.

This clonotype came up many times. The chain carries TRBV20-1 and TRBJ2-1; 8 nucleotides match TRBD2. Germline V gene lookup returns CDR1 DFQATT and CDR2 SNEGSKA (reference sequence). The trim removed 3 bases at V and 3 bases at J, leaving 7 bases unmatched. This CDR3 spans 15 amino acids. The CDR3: CSASYYSGNYNEQFF. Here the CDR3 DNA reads TGCAGTGCTAGCTATTATAGCGGGAACTACAATGAGCAGTTCTTC.

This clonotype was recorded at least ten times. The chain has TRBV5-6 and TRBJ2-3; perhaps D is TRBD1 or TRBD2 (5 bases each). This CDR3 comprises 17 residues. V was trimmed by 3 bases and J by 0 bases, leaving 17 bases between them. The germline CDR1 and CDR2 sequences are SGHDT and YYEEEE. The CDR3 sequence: CASSYYRDRWSTDTQYF. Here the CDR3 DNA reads TGTGCCAGCAGCTACTATCGGGACCGATGGAGCACAGATACGCAGTATTTT.

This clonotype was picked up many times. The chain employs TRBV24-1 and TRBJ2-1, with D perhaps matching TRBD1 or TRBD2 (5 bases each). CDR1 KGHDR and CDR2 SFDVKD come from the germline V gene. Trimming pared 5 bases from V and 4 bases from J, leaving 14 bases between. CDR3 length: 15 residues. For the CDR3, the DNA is TGTGCCACCAGTGGTGACGGGACGCCGTACAATGAGCAGTTCTTC. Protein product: CATSGDGTPYNEQFF.

CDR3 nucleotides: TGTGCCAGCAGCATGAGCGCCCTCGAGCAGTACTTC. Encoded protein: CASSMSALEQYF. This rearrangement joins TRBV7-2 to TRBJ2-7; D is unclear. V lost 5 bases to trimming and J lost 6 bases, with 11 bases between them. This CDR3 contains 12 residues. Germline V gene sequence: CDR1 SGHTA, CDR2 FQGNSA.

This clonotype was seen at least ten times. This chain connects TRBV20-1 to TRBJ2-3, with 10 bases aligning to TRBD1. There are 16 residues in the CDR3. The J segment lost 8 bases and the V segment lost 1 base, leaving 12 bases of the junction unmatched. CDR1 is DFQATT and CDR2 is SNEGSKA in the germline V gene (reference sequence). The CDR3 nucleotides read TGCAGTGCTAGAGTCTCGGGGACAGGGGTCGCCGTTACGCAGTATTTT. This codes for CSARVSGTGVAVTQYF.

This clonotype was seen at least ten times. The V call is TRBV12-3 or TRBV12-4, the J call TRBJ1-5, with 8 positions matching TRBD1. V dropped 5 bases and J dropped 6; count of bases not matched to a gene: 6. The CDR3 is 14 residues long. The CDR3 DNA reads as TGTGCCAGCAGTACCGGGACAGGAATTCAGCCCCAGCATTTT. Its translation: CASSTGTGIQPQHF.

DNA for the CDR3: TGTGCCAGTAGTATAGATGACCTCACAGATACGCAGTATTTT. The encoded protein is CASSIDDLTDTQYF. The chain couples TRBV19 to TRBJ2-3; D not resolved. The CDR3 length is 14 residues. V was trimmed by 0 bases and J by 2 bases, leaving 6 bases between them. From germline, CDR1 is LNHDA and CDR2 SQIVND (reference sequence).

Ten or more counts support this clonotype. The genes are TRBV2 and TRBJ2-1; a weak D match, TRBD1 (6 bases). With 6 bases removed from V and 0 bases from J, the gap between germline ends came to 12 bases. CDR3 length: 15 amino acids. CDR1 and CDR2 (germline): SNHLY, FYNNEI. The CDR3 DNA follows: TGTGCCAGCAGGGCGGACAGACGCTCCTACAATGAGCAGTTCTTC. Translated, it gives CASRADRRSYNEQFF. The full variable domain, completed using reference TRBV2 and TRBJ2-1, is EPEVTQTPSHQVTQMGQEVILRCVPISNHLYFYWYRQILGQKVEFLVSFYNNEISEKSEIFDDQFSVERPDGSNFTLKIRSTKLEDSAMYFCASRADRRSYNEQFFGPGTRLTVL.

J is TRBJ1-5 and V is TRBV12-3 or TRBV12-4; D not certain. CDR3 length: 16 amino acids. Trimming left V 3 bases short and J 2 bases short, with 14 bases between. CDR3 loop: CASSFGGQSRNQPQHF. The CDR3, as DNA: TGTGCCAGCAGTTTCGGAGGGCAGTCCCGCAATCAGCCCCAGCATTTT.

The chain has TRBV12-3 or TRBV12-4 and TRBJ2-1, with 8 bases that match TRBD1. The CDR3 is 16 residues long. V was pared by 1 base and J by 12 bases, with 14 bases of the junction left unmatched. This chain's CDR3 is CASSLVDRGLDRGQFF. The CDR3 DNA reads TGTGCCAGCAGTTTAGTCGACAGGGGCCTCGACAGGGGGCAGTTCTTC.

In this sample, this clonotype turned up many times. The DNA for the CDR3 is TGTGCCAGCAGTTCCGTATCCACTAAGGAAGAGACCCAGTACTTC. Translated, it gives CASSSVSTKEETQYF. This chain links TRBV11-2 with TRBJ2-5; D gene unclear. This CDR3 comprises 15 residues. V lost 6 bases to trimming and J lost 3 bases, with 17 bases between them. Germline CDR1 SGHAT, CDR2 FQNNGV.

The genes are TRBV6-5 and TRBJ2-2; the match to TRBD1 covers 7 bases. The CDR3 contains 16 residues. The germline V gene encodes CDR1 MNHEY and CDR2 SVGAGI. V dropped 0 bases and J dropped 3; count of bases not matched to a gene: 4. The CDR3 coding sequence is TGTGCCAGCAGTTACTCGACAGGGCCGTACACCGGGGAGCTGTTTTTT. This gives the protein CASSYSTGPYTGELFF.

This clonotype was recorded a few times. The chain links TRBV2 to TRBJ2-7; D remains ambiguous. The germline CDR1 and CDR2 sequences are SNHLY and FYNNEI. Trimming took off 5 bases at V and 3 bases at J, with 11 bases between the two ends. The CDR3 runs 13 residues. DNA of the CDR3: TGTGCCAGCAGTCCGCAAGGGTTCTACGAGCAGTACGTC. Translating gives CASSPQGFYEQYV.

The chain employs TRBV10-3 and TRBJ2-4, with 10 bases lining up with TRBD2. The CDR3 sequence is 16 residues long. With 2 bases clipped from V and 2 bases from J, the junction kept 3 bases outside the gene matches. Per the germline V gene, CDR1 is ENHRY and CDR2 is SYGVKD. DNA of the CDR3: TGTGCCATCAGTGAGAGCGGGAGGGCCCCCAAAAACATTCAGTACTTC. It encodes CAISESGRAPKNIQYF.

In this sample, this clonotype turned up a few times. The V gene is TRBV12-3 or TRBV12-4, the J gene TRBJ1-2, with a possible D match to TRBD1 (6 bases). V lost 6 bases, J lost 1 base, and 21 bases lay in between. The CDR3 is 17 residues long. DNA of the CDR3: TGTGCCAGCAGGCCGTCTGGGGGCGGGATATATAACTATGGCTACACCTTC. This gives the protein CASRPSGGGIYNYGYTF.

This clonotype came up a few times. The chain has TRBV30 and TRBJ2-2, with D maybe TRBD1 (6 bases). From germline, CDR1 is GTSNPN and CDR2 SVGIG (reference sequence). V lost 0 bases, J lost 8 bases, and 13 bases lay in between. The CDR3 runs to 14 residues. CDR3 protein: CAWSVLGGRGELFF. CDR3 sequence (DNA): TGTGCCTGGAGTGTTTTAGGGGGTCGAGGGGAGCTGTTTTTT.

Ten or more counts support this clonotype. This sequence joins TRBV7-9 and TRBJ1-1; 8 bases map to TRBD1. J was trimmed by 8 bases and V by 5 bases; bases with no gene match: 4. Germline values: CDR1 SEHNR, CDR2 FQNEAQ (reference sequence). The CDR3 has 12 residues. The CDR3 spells CASSAGQAEAFF. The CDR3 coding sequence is TGTGCCAGCAGCGCGGGACAGGCCGAAGCTTTCTTT.

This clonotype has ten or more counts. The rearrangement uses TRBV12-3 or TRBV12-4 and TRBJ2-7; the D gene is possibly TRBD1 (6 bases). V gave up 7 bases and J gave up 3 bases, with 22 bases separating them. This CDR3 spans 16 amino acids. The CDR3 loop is CASTLNRESTYYEQYV. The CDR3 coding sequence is TGTGCCAGCACCTTGAACAGGGAAAGCACTTACTACGAGCAGTACGTC.

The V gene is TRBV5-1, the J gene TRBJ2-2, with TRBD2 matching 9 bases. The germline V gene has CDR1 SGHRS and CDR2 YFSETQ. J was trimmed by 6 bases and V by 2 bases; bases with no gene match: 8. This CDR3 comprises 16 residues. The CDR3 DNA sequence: TGCGCCAGCAGCTTCTCCGGGACTAGCAGGCCCGGGGAGCTGTTTTTT. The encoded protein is CASSFSGTSRPGELFF.

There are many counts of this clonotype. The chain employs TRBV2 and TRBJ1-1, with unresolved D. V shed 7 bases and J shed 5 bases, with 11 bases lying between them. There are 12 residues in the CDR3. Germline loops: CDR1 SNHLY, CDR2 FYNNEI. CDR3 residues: CASIRVLTEAFF. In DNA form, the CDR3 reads TGTGCCAGCATAAGGGTTTTGACTGAAGCTTTCTTT.

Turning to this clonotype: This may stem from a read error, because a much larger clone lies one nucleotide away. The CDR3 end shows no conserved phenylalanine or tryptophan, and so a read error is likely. The chain's CDR3 is CASSLFRTANTGELFV. The CDR3 region has the DNA TGTGCCAGCAGCTTGTTCCGGACGGCGAACACCGGGGAGCTGTTTGTT. J is TRBJ2-2 and V is TRBV5-5; D gene uncertain. CDR3 length: 16 amino acids. V lost 1 base and J 0 bases, leaving 10 bases between the germline ends. Germline V gives CDR1 SGHKS, CDR2 YYEKEE (reference sequence).

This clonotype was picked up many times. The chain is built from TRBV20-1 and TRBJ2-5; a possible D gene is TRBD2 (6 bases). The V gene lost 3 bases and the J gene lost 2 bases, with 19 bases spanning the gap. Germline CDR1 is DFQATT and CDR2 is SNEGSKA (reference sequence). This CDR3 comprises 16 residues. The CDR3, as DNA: TGCAGTGCTAGGGCCCCGGGACTCTACTTACAAGAGACCCAGTACTTC. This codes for CSARAPGLYLQETQYF.

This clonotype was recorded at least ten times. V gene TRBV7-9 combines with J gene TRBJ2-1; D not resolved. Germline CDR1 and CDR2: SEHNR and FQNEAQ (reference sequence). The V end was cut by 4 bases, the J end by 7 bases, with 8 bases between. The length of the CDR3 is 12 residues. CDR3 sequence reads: CASSSSRNEQFF. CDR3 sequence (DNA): TGTGCCAGCAGCTCTTCTAGGAATGAGCAGTTCTTC.

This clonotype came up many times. The CDR3 region has the DNA TGTGCCATCAGTGATTCATCGACAGGGGGCTTAGAGACCCAGTACTTC. Its protein is CAISDSSTGGLETQYF. The chain has TRBV10-3 and TRBJ2-5; the match to TRBD1 covers 10 bases. The CDR3 has 16 amino acids. With 3 bases clipped from V and 4 bases from J, the junction kept 8 bases outside the gene matches. Germline V gives CDR1 ENHRY, CDR2 SYGVKD.

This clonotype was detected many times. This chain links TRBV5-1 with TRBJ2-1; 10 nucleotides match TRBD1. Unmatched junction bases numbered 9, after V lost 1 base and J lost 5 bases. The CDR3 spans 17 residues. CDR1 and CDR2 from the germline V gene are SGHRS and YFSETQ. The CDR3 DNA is TGCGCCAGCAGCTTGCCTCCGACAGGGGGCGCTCACAATGAGCAGTTCTTC. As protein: CASSLPPTGGAHNEQFF.

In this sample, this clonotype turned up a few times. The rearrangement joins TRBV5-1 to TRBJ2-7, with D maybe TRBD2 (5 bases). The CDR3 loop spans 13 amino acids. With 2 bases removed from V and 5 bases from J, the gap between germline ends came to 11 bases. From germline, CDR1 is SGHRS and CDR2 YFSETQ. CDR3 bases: TGCGCCAGCAGCTTTCCTAGCCTCAACGAGCAGTACGTC. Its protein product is CASSFPSLNEQYV.